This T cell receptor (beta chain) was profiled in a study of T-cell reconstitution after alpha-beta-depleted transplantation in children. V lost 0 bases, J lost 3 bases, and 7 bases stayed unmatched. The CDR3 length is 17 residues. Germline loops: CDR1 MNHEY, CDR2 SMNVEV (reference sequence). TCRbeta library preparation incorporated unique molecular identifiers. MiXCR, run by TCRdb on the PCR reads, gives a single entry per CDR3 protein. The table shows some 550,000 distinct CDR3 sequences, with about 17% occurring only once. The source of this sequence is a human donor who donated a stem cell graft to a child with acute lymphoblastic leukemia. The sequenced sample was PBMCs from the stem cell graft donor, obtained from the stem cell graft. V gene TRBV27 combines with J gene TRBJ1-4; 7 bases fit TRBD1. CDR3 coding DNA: TGTGCCAGCAGTTTATCCCAGGGGGAGGTGGCTAATGAAAAACTGTTTTTT. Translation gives CASSLSQGEVANEKLFF.